This T cell receptor beta chain comes out of a study of T cell responses to AZD1222 COVID-19 vaccine. As for the study in general: Combined were second doses at about 4 or about 12 weeks.

As regards this clone: The antigen is not known.

Study findings and constraints: Clonal diversity was possibly underestimated; the donors were predominantly white British and more often female.

V was pared by 5 bases and J by 7 bases, with 18 bases between. Germline V gene data show CDR1 as SGHTS and CDR2 as YDEGEE. The CDR3 is 14 residues long. Some clones are missing from TCRdb's copy, which holds only in-frame ones; the method was immunoSEQ multiplex PCR. The data show about 120,000 clones, with roughly 92% seen just once and around 1.7% held by the top ten. The chain recombines TRBV5-8 with TRBJ1-1; no reliable D call. The starting material was peripheral blood, obtained on day 0 of AZD1222 vaccination. The clonotype comes from an adult in good health. The CDR3 spells CASRKELTALEAFF. The CDR3 bases are TGTGCCAGCAGAAAAGAGTTAACAGCCCTTGAAGCTTTCTTT.